This TCR beta chain was found in a study of HIV-infected patients and healthy controls. Each CDR3 protein gets one entry after TCRdb re-called the 5' RACE reads with MiXCR. There are under 70,000 distinct CDR3 sequences in the sample; roughly 21% occur only once, and over 1.1% lies in the top ten. This clonotype was seen at least ten times. This clonotype was obtained from a human donor in good health. The sample comprised CD4+ T cells from blood.

CDR3 loop: CSARGTSGLASYNEQFF. The CDR3 DNA is TGCAGTGCTAGGGGGACTAGCGGTTTAGCTTCCTACAATGAGCAGTTCTTC. The chain has TRBV20-1 and TRBJ2-1; 11 nucleotides line up with TRBD2. This CDR3 contains 17 residues. Germline V CDR1 and CDR2: DFQATT, SNEGSKA (reference sequence). The trim removed 3 bases at V and 1 base at J, leaving 8 bases unmatched.